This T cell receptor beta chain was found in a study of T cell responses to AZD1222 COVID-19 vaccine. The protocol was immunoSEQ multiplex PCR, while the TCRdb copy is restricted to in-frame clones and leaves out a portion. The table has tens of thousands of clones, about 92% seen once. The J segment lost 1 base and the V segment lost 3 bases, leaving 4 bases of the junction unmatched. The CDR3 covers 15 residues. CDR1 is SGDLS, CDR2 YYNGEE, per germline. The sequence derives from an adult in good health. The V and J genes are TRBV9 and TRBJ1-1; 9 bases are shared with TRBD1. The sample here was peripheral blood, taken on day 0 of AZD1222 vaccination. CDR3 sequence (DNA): TGTGCCAGCAGCGAAGGGACAGGGCCGAACACTGAAGCTTTCTTT. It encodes CASSEGTGPNTEAFF.